The clone carrying this T cell receptor beta chain was found a few times. Its antigen is not identified. V shed 5 bases and J shed 7 bases, with 15 bases lying between them. This CDR3 comprises 14 residues. Germline V gives CDR1 MNHEY, CDR2 SMNVEV (reference sequence). The entry originates in a study of blood T cells in healthy people across ages. Study results and caveats: Higher diversity and more naive CD4+ cells were features of long-lived donors, compared to aged donors.

Caucasian individuals from Russia who were healthy and aged about 6 to 90 acted as donors. Combining a sample-barcoded 5' primer with a J-beta primer mix, a second PCR ran for roughly 6 to 11 cycles. Sequencing recovered at least 2.5 million CDR3-containing paired-end reads from each sample. TCRdb used MiXCR to reprocess the 5' RACE reads, holding one entry per CDR3 protein. Of around 1.7 million distinct CDR3 sequences listed, 28% are singletons. Sequenced input: blood. The chain carries TRBV27 and TRBJ2-1; D gene uncertain. The TCR sequence derives from a woman aged 25 to 45 in good health. The CDR3 bases are TGTGCCAGCAGTATCCGGGCCCAACGGAATGAGCAGTTCTTC. This translates into CASSIRAQRNEQFF.